Below are 24 T cell receptor beta chains sequenced from a single sample in a study of post-analysis software for immune sequencing data. No antigens are known for them. Sequencing libraries made from TCR beta cDNA carried unique molecular identifiers. TCRdb reprocessed the PCR reads via MiXCR and lists one record per CDR3 protein. The table records 750,000 to 900,000 distinct CDR3 sequences, around 45% of them present only once. Notes on the study in general: Elevated frequency relative to controls characterized several TRBV segments in patients, TRBV5-6, TRBV5-1 and TRBV20-1 among them.

Sequenced sample: blood. The source of these receptors is a girl aged 10 to 17 with multiple sclerosis.

In its sample, this clonotype was seen a few times. The rearrangement uses TRBV12-3 or TRBV12-4 and TRBJ2-1; 10 bases line up with TRBD2. The CDR3 covers 17 residues. With V trimmed by 7 bases and J by 1 base, 10 bases remained unmatched. The CDR3 sequence is CASKGLAGEDSYNEQFF. CDR3 DNA sequence: TGTGCCAGCAAGGGGCTAGCGGGAGAGGATTCCTACAATGAGCAGTTCTTC.

This clonotype was detected only a few times. The rearrangement joins TRBV7-8 to TRBJ2-7, with 9 bases lining up with TRBD2. The length of the CDR3 is 16 residues. V was pared by 1 base and J by 0 bases, with 4 bases of the junction left unmatched. Germline CDR1 is SGHVS and CDR2 is FQNEAQ. The CDR3 here is CASSLVVAGDSYEQYF. CDR3 nucleotide sequence: TGTGCCAGCAGCTTAGTGGTAGCGGGAGACTCCTACGAGCAGTACTTC.

V and J are TRBV7-9 and TRBJ2-3; D gene uncertain. V lost 7 bases and J 4 bases, leaving 12 bases between the germline ends. Looked up from germline, CDR1 is SEHNR and CDR2 is FQNEAQ (reference sequence). This CDR3 contains 13 residues. The CDR3 coding sequence is TGTGCCAGCAACAAGGGATCAGCAGATACGCAGTATTTT. Protein product: CASNKGSADTQYF.

The gene calls are TRBV20-1 and TRBJ1-6, with no clear D. Germline V CDR1 and CDR2: DFQATT, SNEGSKA (reference sequence). There are 14 residues in the CDR3. The V and J ends lost 3 bases and 8 bases respectively, with 14 bases between them. CDR3 in amino acids: CSAREYLGDSPLHF. The DNA of the CDR3 is TGCAGTGCTAGGGAATATCTTGGGGATTCACCCCTCCACTTT.

This clonotype was picked up a small number of times. This chain joins TRBV29-1 and TRBJ2-5; D is unresolved. Germline CDR1 and CDR2: SQVTM and ANQGSEA. Trimming removed 4 bases from V and 2 bases from J, with 8 bases in between. This CDR3 spans 12 amino acids. The CDR3 sequence is CSVAPRQETQYF. DNA of the CDR3: TGCAGCGTTGCCCCCCGGCAAGAGACCCAGTACTTC.

The chain has TRBV29-1 and TRBJ1-2; weak D call: TRBD1 (6 bases). V lost 6 bases to trimming and J lost 8 bases, with 13 bases between them. The CDR3 has 11 amino acids. The germline CDR1 and CDR2 sequences are SQVTM and ANQGSEA. CDR3 coding DNA: TGCAGCGTCCCCCATGGGGGCGGCTACACCTTC. Translating gives CSVPHGGGYTF.

This clonotype has only a few counts. V and J are TRBV10-3 and TRBJ2-5, with unresolved D. Germline CDR1 ENHRY, CDR2 SYGVKD. Between the trimmed V and J ends, which lost 9 bases and 5 bases, there was a span of 10 bases. The CDR3 loop spans 11 amino acids. CDR3 coding DNA: TGTGCCATTACGGTAGGGGAGACCCAGTACTTC. Residues: CAITVGETQYF.

The chain links TRBV25-1 to TRBJ2-3; TRBD1 is a possible D gene (5 bases). CDR3 length: 13 amino acids. V was shortened by 9 bases and J by 3 bases, with 13 bases between the two germline ends. The germline CDR1 and CDR2 sequences are MGHDK and SYGVNS. Here the CDR3 reads CASQNRFTDTQYF. The CDR3 region has the DNA TGTGCCAGTCAAAACAGGTTTACAGATACGCAGTATTTT.

V is TRBV10-3 and J is TRBJ2-1, with TRBD1 matching 10 bases. The CDR3 is made up of 15 amino acids. Looked up from germline, CDR1 is ENHRY and CDR2 is SYGVKD. V lost 6 bases, J lost 6 bases, and 8 bases stayed unmatched. The CDR3 DNA reads TGTGCCATCAGGGCCGACAGGGGGCGAAGCAATGAGCAGTTCTTC. Encoded protein: CAIRADRGRSNEQFF.

The CDR3 sequence: CASSYRAGADPEPNPPLHF. CDR3 nucleotides: TGTGCCAGCAGTTACAGGGCGGGGGCCGACCCGGAACCAAATCCACCCCTCCACTTT. The chain has TRBV6-5 and TRBJ1-6; possibly TRBD1 for D (6 bases). The germline V gene encodes CDR1 MNHEY and CDR2 SVGAGI. With 2 bases removed from V and 11 bases from J, the gap between germline ends came to 28 bases. The CDR3 covers 19 residues.

V usage is TRBV20-1 and J usage is TRBJ2-7; unclear D gene. Germline-derived CDR1 and CDR2 are DFQATT and SNEGSKA (reference sequence). This CDR3 contains 12 residues. The V end was cut by 6 bases, the J end by 1 base, with 10 bases between. The CDR3 spells CSAASDSYEQYF. CDR3 in DNA: TGCAGTGCCGCCTCCGATTCCTACGAGCAGTACTTC.

This clonotype turned up a few times. The CDR3 is CASSPRQDHYGYTF. The DNA of the CDR3 is TGTGCCAGCAGTCCTCGACAGGACCACTATGGCTACACCTTC. The gene calls are TRBV27 and TRBJ1-2; possible D gene TRBD1, 6 bases. This CDR3 is built from 14 residues. From germline, CDR1 is MNHEY and CDR2 SMNVEV (reference sequence). Trimming removed 5 bases from V and 3 bases from J, with 13 bases in between.

This clonotype appeared a few times. The rearrangement links TRBV29-1 to TRBJ2-7, with a weak D call TRBD1 (5 bases). Germline lookup yields CDR1 SQVTM and CDR2 ANQGSEA. V was cut by 4 bases and J by 2 bases, with 12 bases left in between. The length of the CDR3 is 13 residues. The CDR3 reads CSVADSITYEQYF. In nucleotides, the CDR3 is TGCAGCGTTGCCGACAGTATTACCTACGAGCAGTACTTC.

The V and J genes are TRBV20-1 and TRBJ2-4, with no clear D. Judging by the DNA end, TRBJ2-7 fits better; the J call may be wrong. Germline CDR1 is DFQATT and CDR2 is SNEGSKA (reference sequence). CDR3 length equals 13 residues. The CDR3 loop reads CSERPRSKYEQYF. CDR3 sequence (DNA): TGCAGTGAAAGACCCAGGTCTAAGTACGAGCAGTACTTC.

This rearrangement joins TRBV20-1 to TRBJ1-5; D may be TRBD1 (5 bases). CDR1 DFQATT and CDR2 SNEGSKA come from the germline V gene (reference sequence). V was clipped by 2 bases and J by 4 bases, with 12 bases between them. There are 14 residues in the CDR3. In DNA, the CDR3 is TGCAGTGCTAGACGGGGCGCGGGGAATCAGCCCCAGCATTTT. Its translation is CSARRGAGNQPQHF.

The chain links TRBV12-3 or TRBV12-4 to TRBJ2-3, with 10 bases fitting TRBD2. The CDR3 consists of 15 residues. The V segment lost 5 bases and the J segment 6 bases; nucleotides outside the gene matches: 8. The CDR3 sequence is CASSTHLAGADTQYF. The CDR3, as DNA: TGTGCCAGCAGTACCCACCTAGCGGGAGCCGATACGCAGTATTTT.

Comments on this clonotype: One end of the junction fails to match germline, which may point to a read error. This chain links TRBV5-1 with TRBJ1-4; no firm D call. The CDR3 is made up of 15 amino acids. The germline gives CDR1 SGHRS, CDR2 YFSETQ. CDR3 residues: CASSLTDATNEKRFF. The CDR3 DNA reads as TGCGCCAGCAGCTTGACGGATGCAACTAATGAAAAACGGTTTTTT.

The chain combines TRBV15 with TRBJ2-7; D unresolved. The length of the CDR3 is 15 residues. Germline V gene data show CDR1 as LNHNV and CDR2 as YYDKDF (reference sequence). Trimming left V 1 base short and J 5 bases short, with 15 bases between. CDR3 region: CATSRVGGPSHEQYF. In nucleotides, the CDR3 is TGTGCCACCAGCAGAGTAGGTGGTCCGAGCCACGAGCAGTACTTC. The variable domain in full, with the rest retrieved from reference TRBV15 and TRBJ2-7, is DAMVIQNPRYQVTQFGKPVTLSCSQTLNHNVMYWYQQKSSQAPKLLFHYYDKDFNNEADTPDNFQSRRPNTSFCFLDIRSPGLGDTAMYLCATSRVGGPSHEQYFGPGTRLTVT.

This clonotype was picked up many times. This chain connects TRBV4-1 to TRBJ2-3, with D perhaps TRBD1 (5 bases). The CDR3 length is 15 residues. Trimming removed 3 bases at V and 5 bases at J, with 15 bases between. Germline V CDR1 and CDR2: MGHRA, YSYEKL. The DNA of the CDR3 is TGCGCCAGCAGCCACGACGGCAGGGTTTTAGATACGCAGTATTTT. It encodes CASSHDGRVLDTQYF.

V usage is TRBV7-9 and J usage is TRBJ1-4; 7 bases line up with TRBD1. Losses at the gene ends were 5 bases for V and 6 bases for J; bases not matched to a gene: 9. The CDR3 totals 15 residues. CDR1 and CDR2 (germline): SEHNR, FQNEAQ (reference sequence). CDR3: CASSQPDRSHEKLFF. The CDR3 DNA reads TGTGCCAGCAGCCAGCCGGACAGGTCGCATGAAAAACTGTTTTTT.

J is TRBJ2-3 and V is TRBV12-3 or TRBV12-4; D remains unclear. The ends were cut back, 6 bases at V and 4 bases at J, with 11 bases in the middle. The CDR3 is made up of 13 amino acids. In nucleotides, the CDR3 is TGTGCCAGCAGCCAACAGTTTGCAGATACGCAGTATTTT. This codes for CASSQQFADTQYF.

This sequence joins TRBV29-1 and TRBJ1-5; D perhaps matches TRBD1 (5 bases). Trimming cost V 4 bases and J 6 bases, with 10 bases left between them. This CDR3 is built from 12 residues. The V gene's germline CDR1 is SQVTM and CDR2 ANQGSEA. CDR3 nucleotide sequence: TGCAGCGTTGGACGGGGCAGTCAGCCCCAGCATTTT. Its translation is CSVGRGSQPQHF. The full variable domain, its missing parts supplied by reference TRBV29-1 and TRBJ1-5, is SAVISQKPSRDICQRGTSLTIQCQVDSQVTMMFWYRQQPGQSLTLIATANQGSEATYESGFVIDKFPISRPNLTFSTLTVSNMSPEDSSIYLCSVGRGSQPQHFGDGTRLSIL.

This clonotype was found a few times. The rearrangement links TRBV20-1 to TRBJ2-1; TRBD2 matches at 7 bases. With V trimmed by 6 bases and J by 7 bases, 12 bases remained unmatched. The CDR3 is 14 residues long. The V gene's germline CDR1 is DFQATT and CDR2 SNEGSKA (reference sequence). CDR3 nucleotide sequence: TGCAGTGCGTATACTAGCGTCCCGAGTAATGAGCAGTTCTTC. Translating gives CSAYTSVPSNEQFF.

This chain uses TRBV6-6 with TRBJ2-5; 7 bases are shared with TRBD1. The CDR3 contains 17 residues. V lost 3 bases, J lost 4 bases, and 14 bases stayed unmatched. From germline, CDR1 is MNHNY and CDR2 SVGAGI (reference sequence). The CDR3 DNA reads TGTGCCAGCAGTTATCTACTGACAGGGTCCCCCCCAGAGACCCAGTACTTC. This translates into CASSYLLTGSPPETQYF.